This paragraph reports one T cell receptor beta chain. What it binds is unknown. The sample has other DNA sequences that encode this CDR3 too. The CDR3 consists of 12 residues. With 0 bases removed from V and 3 bases from J, the gap between germline ends came to 3 bases. Germline CDR1 and CDR2: SGHDT and YYEEEE. This sample is part of a study of CD8+ T cells in alopecia areata. Study findings and constraints: The treated group had a single nonresponder, limiting CD8+ expansion-response conclusions.

RNA extraction was followed by reverse transcription into cDNA, which acted as the sequencing template. Clones were sequenced by immunoSEQ multiplex PCR, and TCRdb holds only the in-frame ones, with some missing. The data contain 110,000 to 150,000 clones, more than 85% of them singletons. Treatment: oral pan-JAK inhibitor, 5-10 mg twice daily. Peripheral blood samples and lesional scalp punch biopsies were obtained from alopecia areata patients. The sequenced sample was CD8+ T cells sorted from blood, obtained at week 4, from a patient treated with tofacitinib. This chain uses TRBV5-6 with TRBJ1-1; D is uncertain. This TCR was sampled from a human donor with alopecia areata. The CDR3 DNA follows: TGTGCCAGCAGCTTGGGGGACACTGAAGCTTTCTTT. It encodes CASSLGDTEAFF.